Listed here are 15 T cell receptor beta chains from one sample, sequenced in a study of chemoradiotherapy in HPV16-positive cancers. TCRdb's table, derived via immunoSEQ multiplex PCR, lists solely in-frame clones and lacks some. The table records over 10,000 clones, about four fifths of them present only once. The sample was taken from a patient who underwent chemoradiotherapy. The receptors stem from a human donor with HPV-associated anogenital cancer.

V is TRBV6-5 and J is TRBJ2-7; possibly TRBD1 for D (5 bases). From germline, CDR1 is MNHEY and CDR2 SVGAGI. V was shortened by 0 bases and J by 0 bases, with 9 bases between the two germline ends. This CDR3 contains 15 residues. The CDR3 reads CASSYSTVSSYEQYF. The CDR3 nucleotides are TGTGCCAGCAGTTACTCGACAGTGAGCTCCTACGAGCAGTACTTC.

This sequence joins TRBV15 and TRBJ1-3; D call uncertain. Germline values: CDR1 LNHNV, CDR2 YYDKDF (reference sequence). The V gene lost 3 bases and the J gene lost 4 bases, with 7 bases spanning the gap. This CDR3 region has 13 residues. This CDR3 reads CATSRVSGNTIYF. The CDR3 DNA sequence: TGTGCCACCAGCAGGGTGTCGGGAAACACCATATATTTT.

The rearrangement uses TRBV27 and TRBJ1-1; D is undetermined. The CDR3 is 14 amino acids. Deletions cut 3 bases from V and 6 bases from J, with 14 bases between. Germline V gene sequence: CDR1 MNHEY, CDR2 SMNVEV (reference sequence). This chain's CDR3 is CASSLRGIGSEAFF. For the CDR3, the DNA is TGTGCCAGCAGTTTGCGAGGGATTGGGTCTGAAGCTTTCTTT.

This chain joins TRBV27 and TRBJ2-7, with 11 bases matching TRBD2. This CDR3 has 16 residues. After removal of 2 bases from V and 7 bases from J, the junction contained 10 bases not matched to a gene. Per germline, CDR1 MNHEY and CDR2 SMNVEV (reference sequence). DNA of the CDR3: TGTGCCAGCAGTTTACTAACTAGCGGGGGTTATTATGAGCAGTACTTC. Protein: CASSLLTSGGYYEQYF.

V gene TRBV27 combines with J gene TRBJ1-1, with 9 bases aligning to TRBD1. Germline loops: CDR1 MNHEY, CDR2 SMNVEV (reference sequence). The CDR3 consists of 12 residues. Trimming cost V 6 bases and J 7 bases; bases outside gene matches: 3. CDR3 residues: CASRQGAGEAFF. The CDR3, as DNA: TGTGCCAGCAGACAGGGGGCCGGTGAAGCTTTCTTT.

This clone was picked up one time. The rearrangement joins TRBV15 to TRBJ2-3; no definite D call. The germline gives CDR1 LNHNV, CDR2 YYDKDF (reference sequence). The CDR3 totals 15 residues. Between the trimmed V and J ends, which lost 11 bases and 0 bases, there was a span of 18 bases. CDR3 coding DNA: TGTGCCGCTAAAAACCGAATCTCTAGCACAGATACGCAGTATTTT. It yields the protein CAAKNRISSTDTQYF.

The V call is TRBV5-1, the J call TRBJ1-6, with 10 bases lining up with TRBD1. The CDR3 sequence is 17 residues long. Unmatched junction bases numbered 11, after V lost 4 bases and J lost 7 bases. Germline V gene sequence: CDR1 SGHRS, CDR2 YFSETQ. CDR3 sequence: CASSPGAPGQGNSPLHF. CDR3 nucleotide sequence: TGCGCCAGCAGCCCGGGGGCTCCGGGACAGGGGAATTCACCCCTCCACTTT.

This clone was recorded only once. V is TRBV28 and J is TRBJ2-1; D possibly matches TRBD1 or TRBD2 (6 bases each). CDR3 length: 17 amino acids. V was shortened by 3 bases and J by 3 bases, with 18 bases between the two germline ends. CDR1 MDHEN and CDR2 SYDVKM come from the germline V gene. The CDR3 DNA reads TGTGCCAGCAGTTTGGGCGGACAAGGGGGGTTCTACAATGAGCAGTTCTTC. Protein: CASSLGGQGGFYNEQFF. Complete variable domain (other parts from reference TRBV28 and TRBJ2-1): DVKVTQSSRYLVKRTGEKVFLECVQDMDHENMFWYRQDPGLGLRLIYFSYDVKMKEKGDIPEGYSVSREKKERFSLILESASTNQTSMYLCASSLGGQGGFYNEQFFGPGTRLTVL.

CDR3 sequence: CASSSTLRGRTEAFF. CDR3 DNA sequence: TGTGCCAGCAGCTCGACTCTGAGGGGACGCACTGAAGCTTTCTTT. V usage is TRBV5-6 and J usage is TRBJ1-1; possibly TRBD1 for D (5 bases). The CDR3 spans 15 residues. The V end lost 3 bases, the J end lost 4 bases, and 16 bases lay between the germline ends. Germline-derived CDR1 and CDR2 are SGHDT and YYEEEE.

The rearrangement uses TRBV11-1 and TRBJ2-5, with 12 positions matching TRBD2. The CDR3 spans 15 residues. V dropped 3 bases and J dropped 2; count of bases not matched to a gene: 1. In germline, CDR1 is SGHAT, CDR2 FQDESV (reference sequence). CDR3 amino acids: CASSFGTSGQETQYF. In DNA form, the CDR3 reads TGTGCCAGCAGCTTTGGGACTAGCGGGCAAGAGACCCAGTACTTC.

The chain joins TRBV2 to TRBJ2-7, with a weak D call TRBD1 (6 bases). CDR1 and CDR2 from the germline V gene are SNHLY and FYNNEI. The ends were cut back, 4 bases at V and 2 bases at J, with 15 bases in the middle. The CDR3 sequence is 15 residues long. The CDR3 coding sequence is TGTGCCAGCAGTGGACTTAAGGGACACCCCTACGAGCAGTACTTC. Protein product: CASSGLKGHPYEQYF.

The CDR3 region is CSAGEPGNIQYF. The DNA of the CDR3 is TGCAGCGCAGGGGAACCAGGGAACATTCAGTACTTC. The J gene is TRBJ2-4, the V gene TRBV29-1; D possibly corresponds to TRBD1 (6 bases). Germline CDR1 SQVTM, CDR2 ANQGSEA. Deletions cut 7 bases from V and 7 bases from J, with 14 bases between. The CDR3 contains 12 residues.

J is TRBJ2-3 and V is TRBV7-3; 13 bases map to TRBD2. The CDR3 contains 15 residues. Losses at the gene ends were 6 bases for V and 9 bases for J; bases not matched to a gene: 9. CDR1 and CDR2 from the germline V gene are SGHTA and FQGTGA. The CDR3 sequence is CASSTSGGAMLTQYF. CDR3 coding DNA: TGTGCCAGCAGTACTAGCGGGGGGGCCATGTTGACGCAGTATTTT.

The chain employs TRBV5-1 and TRBJ2-2; D might be TRBD1 (5 bases). The CDR3 runs to 17 residues. Looked up from germline, CDR1 is SGHRS and CDR2 is YFSETQ. Trimming took off 0 bases at V and 4 bases at J, with 16 bases between the two ends. The CDR3 region has the DNA TGCGCCAGCAGCTTGGCAACGACAGCTGAGATCACCGGGGAGCTGTTTTTT. Protein product: CASSLATTAEITGELFF.

The CDR3 loop is CASGFDGLKLFF. Written as DNA, the CDR3 is TGTGCTAGTGGTTTTGACGGGTTAAAACTGTTTTTT. The chain joins TRBV12-5 to TRBJ1-4; D gene uncertain. V gave up 3 bases and J gave up 10 bases, with 9 bases separating them. Germline V CDR1 and CDR2: LGHNT, FRNRAP. This CDR3 comprises 12 residues.